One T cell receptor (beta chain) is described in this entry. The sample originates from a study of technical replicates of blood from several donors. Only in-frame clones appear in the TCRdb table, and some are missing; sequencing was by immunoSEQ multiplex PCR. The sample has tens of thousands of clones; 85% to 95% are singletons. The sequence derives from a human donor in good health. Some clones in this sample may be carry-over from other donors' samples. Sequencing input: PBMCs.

The CDR3 reads CASLDRDGYEQYF. As DNA, the CDR3 is TGTGCCAGTCTTGACAGGGACGGCTACGAGCAGTACTTC. The J gene is TRBJ2-7, the V gene TRBV18, with 7 bases fitting TRBD1. V was pared by 9 bases and J by 3 bases, with 8 bases of the junction left unmatched. The CDR3 runs to 13 residues. The germline CDR1 and CDR2 sequences are KGHSH and LQKENI.